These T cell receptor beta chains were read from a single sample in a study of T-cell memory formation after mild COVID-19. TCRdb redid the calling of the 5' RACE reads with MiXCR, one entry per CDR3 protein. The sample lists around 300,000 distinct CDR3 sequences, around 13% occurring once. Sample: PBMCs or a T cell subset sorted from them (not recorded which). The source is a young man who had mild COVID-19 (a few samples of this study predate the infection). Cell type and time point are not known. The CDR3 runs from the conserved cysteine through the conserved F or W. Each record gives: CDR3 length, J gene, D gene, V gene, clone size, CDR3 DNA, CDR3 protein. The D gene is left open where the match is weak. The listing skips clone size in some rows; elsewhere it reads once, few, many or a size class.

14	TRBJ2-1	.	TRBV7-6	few	TGTGCCAGCAGCTCCCCCCCTGAGGAAAATGAGCAGTTCTTC	CASSSPPEENEQFF
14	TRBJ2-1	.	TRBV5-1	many	TGCGCCAGCAGCTTCGGAGTCAGGGTCAATGAGCAGTTCTTC	CASSFGVRVNEQFF
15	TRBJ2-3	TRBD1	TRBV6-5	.	TGTGCCAGCAGTTGGAGGACAGGGCCCACAGATACGCAGTATTTT	CASSWRTGPTDTQYF
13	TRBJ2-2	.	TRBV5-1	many	TGCGCCAGCAGCTTCGGCGGGGCCGGGGAGCTGTTTTTT	CASSFGGAGELFF
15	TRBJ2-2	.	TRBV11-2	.	TGTGCCAGCAGCTTATGGCCGAAGAACACCGGGGAGCTGTTTTTT	CASSLWPKNTGELFF
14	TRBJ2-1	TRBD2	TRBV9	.	TGTGCCAGCAGCGAGCGGGGCATGTACAATGAGCAGTTCTTC	CASSERGMYNEQFF
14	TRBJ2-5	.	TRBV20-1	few	TGCAGTGCTAGGTTCCGGGACACTACTGGGACCCAGTACTTC	CSARFRDTTGTQYF
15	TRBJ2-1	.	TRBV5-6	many	TGTGCCAGCAGCTTGCGTCCAGGAGCCTACAATGAGCAGTTCTTC	CASSLRPGAYNEQFF
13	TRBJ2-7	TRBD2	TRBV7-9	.	TGTGCCAGCAGCTGGCCGGGGGGACACGAGCAGTACTTC	CASSWPGGHEQYF
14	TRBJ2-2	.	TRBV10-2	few	TGCGCCAGCAGTGAGGCAGGGGCGACCGGGGAGCTGTTTTTT	CASSEAGATGELFF
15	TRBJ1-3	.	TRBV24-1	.	TGTGCCACCAGTGACAACCGGAGTTCTGGAAACACCATATATTTT	CATSDNRSSGNTIYF
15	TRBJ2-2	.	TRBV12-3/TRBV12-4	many	TGTGCCAGCAGTTTAAGGTCCGGGTACACCGGGGAGCTGTTTTTT	CASSLRSGYTGELFF
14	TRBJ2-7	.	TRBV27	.	TGTGCCAGCAGTTTGGGGTTTCGCTCCTACGAGCAGTACTTC	CASSLGFRSYEQYF
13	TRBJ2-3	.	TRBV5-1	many	TGCGCCAGCAGCTTGCCCGGACGGGATACGCAGTATTTT	CASSLPGRDTQYF
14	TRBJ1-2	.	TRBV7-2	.	TGTGCCAGCAGCGTAAACAGGGTGACCTATGGCTACACCTTC	CASSVNRVTYGYTF
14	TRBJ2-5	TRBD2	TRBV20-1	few	TGCAGTGCTAGGAAAGCGGGACTCCAAGAGACCCAGTACTTC	CSARKAGLQETQYF
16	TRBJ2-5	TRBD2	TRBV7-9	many	TGTGCCAGCAGCCAGGGACTAGCGGGGGTCCAAGAGACCCAGTACTTC	CASSQGLAGVQETQYF
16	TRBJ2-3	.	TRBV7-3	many	TGTGCCAGCAGCTTAATTGGGGGCGGGAGCACAGATACGCAGTATTTT	CASSLIGGGSTDTQYF
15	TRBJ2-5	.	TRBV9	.	TGTGCCAGCAGCGTAGGGGTGTTGCTCGGGGAGACCCAGTACTTC	CASSVGVLLGETQYF
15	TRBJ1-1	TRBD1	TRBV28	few	TGTGCCAGCAGGCACCCCGACAGGGTTAACACTGAAGCTTTCTTT	CASRHPDRVNTEAFF
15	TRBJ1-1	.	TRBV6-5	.	TGTGCCAGCAGTTACTCGGGGGCGCAAAACACTGAAGCTTTCTTT	CASSYSGAQNTEAFF
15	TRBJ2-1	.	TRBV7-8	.	TGTGCCAGCAGCTTCTATAGGACTACCCACAATGAGCAGTTCTTC	CASSFYRTTHNEQFF
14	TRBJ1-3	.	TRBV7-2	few	TGTGCCAGCAGCTTAGCGAACTCTGGAAACACCATATATTTT	CASSLANSGNTIYF
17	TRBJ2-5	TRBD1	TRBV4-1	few	TGCGCCAGCAGCCAAGATGGGGGGGACAGGGGGCAATCGGCCCAGTACTTC	CASSQDGGDRGQSAQYF
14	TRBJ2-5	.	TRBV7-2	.	TGTGCCAGCAGCTTGGGTCAGGGGTGGGAGACCCAGTACTTC	CASSLGQGWETQYF
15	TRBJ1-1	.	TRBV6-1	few	TGTGCCAGCCGCGAACCGGGAGCCCCCTCCACTGAAGCTTTCTTT	CASREPGAPSTEAFF
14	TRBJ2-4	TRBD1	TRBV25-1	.	TGTGCCAGCAGTGCCGGGACAGAAAGAGACATTCAGTACTTC	CASSAGTERDIQYF
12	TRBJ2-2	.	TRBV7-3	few	TGTGCCAGCAGCCCTCAGTCCGGGGAGCTGTTTTTT	CASSPQSGELFF
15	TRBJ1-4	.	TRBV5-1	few	TGCGCCAGCAGCTTGGGAGGGACCGGAAGGGAAAAACTGTTTTTT	CASSLGGTGREKLFF
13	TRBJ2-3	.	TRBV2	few	TGTGCCAGCACCCCGACCCTCACAGATACGCAGTATTTT	CASTPTLTDTQYF
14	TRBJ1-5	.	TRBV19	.	TGTGCCAGTAATGCGGGGGGTCGGAATCAGCCCCAGCATTTT	CASNAGGRNQPQHF
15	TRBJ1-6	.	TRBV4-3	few	TGCGCCAGCAGCCGTTCCAGAGGGTATAATTCACCCCTCCACTTT	CASSRSRGYNSPLHF
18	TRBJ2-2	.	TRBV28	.	TGTGCCAGCAGTTTCTTTGTCGGGGCGCGAGCAGACACCGGGGAGCTGTTTTTT	CASSFFVGARADTGELFF
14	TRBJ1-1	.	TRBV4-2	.	TGTGCCAGCAGCCAGGACTACAGCTACACTGAAGCTTTCTTT	CASSQDYSYTEAFF
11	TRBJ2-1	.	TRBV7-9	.	TGTGCCAGCAGCCCCCGGAATGAGCAGTTCTTC	CASSPRNEQFF
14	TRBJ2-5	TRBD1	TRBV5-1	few	TGCGCCAGCAGCGCCGGACAGGGGGAAGAGACCCAGTACTTC	CASSAGQGEETQYF
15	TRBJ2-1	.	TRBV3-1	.	TGTGCCAGCAGCCAAGATGTTGACGCCAACAATGAGCAGTTCTTC	CASSQDVDANNEQFF
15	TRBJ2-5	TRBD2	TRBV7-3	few	TGTGCCAGCAGCTTAACTAGCGGGGAATCGGAGACCCAGTACTTC	CASSLTSGESETQYF